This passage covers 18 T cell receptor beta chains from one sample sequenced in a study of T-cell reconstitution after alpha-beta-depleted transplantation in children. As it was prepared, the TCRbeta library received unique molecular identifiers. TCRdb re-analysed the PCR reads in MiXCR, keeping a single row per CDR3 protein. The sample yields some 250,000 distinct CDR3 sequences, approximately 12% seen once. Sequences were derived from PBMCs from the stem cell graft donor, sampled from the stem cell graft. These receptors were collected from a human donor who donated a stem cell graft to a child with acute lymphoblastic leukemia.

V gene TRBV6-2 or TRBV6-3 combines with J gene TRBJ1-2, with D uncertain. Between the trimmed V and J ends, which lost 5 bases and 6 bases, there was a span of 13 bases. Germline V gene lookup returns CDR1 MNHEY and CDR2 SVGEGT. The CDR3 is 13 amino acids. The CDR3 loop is CASSPGSVDGYTF. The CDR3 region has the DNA TGTGCCAGCAGTCCGGGGTCGGTGGATGGCTACACCTTC.

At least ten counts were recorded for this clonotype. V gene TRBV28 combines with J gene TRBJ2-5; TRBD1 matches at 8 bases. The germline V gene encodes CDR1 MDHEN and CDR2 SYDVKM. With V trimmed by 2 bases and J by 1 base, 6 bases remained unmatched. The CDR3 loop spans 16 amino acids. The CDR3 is CASSLGQGRPQETQYF. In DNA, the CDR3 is TGTGCCAGCAGTTTAGGACAGGGTAGGCCCCAAGAGACCCAGTACTTC.

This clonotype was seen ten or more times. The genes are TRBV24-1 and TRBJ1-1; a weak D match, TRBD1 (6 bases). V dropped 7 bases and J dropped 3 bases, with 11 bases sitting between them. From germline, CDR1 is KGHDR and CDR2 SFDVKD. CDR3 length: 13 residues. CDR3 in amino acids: CATSLTGHTEAFF. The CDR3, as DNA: TGTGCCACCAGCCTGACAGGCCACACTGAAGCTTTCTTT.

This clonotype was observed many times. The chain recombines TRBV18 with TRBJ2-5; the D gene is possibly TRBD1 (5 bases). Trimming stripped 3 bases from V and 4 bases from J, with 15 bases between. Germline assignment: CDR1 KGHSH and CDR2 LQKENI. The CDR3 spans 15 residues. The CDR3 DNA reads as TGTGCCAGCTCACCGACTGTGATCAGGGCAGAGACCCAGTACTTC. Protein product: CASSPTVIRAETQYF.

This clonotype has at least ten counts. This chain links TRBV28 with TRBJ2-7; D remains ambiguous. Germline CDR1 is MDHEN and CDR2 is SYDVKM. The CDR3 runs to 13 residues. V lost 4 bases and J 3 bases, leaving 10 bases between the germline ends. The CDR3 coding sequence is TGTGCCAGCAGTTCCGGGCGACTCTACGAGCAGTACTTC. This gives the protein CASSSGRLYEQYF.

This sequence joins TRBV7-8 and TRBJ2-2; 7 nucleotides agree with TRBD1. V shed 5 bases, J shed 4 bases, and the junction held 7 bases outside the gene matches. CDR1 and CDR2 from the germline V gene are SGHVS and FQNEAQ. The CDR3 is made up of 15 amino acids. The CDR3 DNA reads TGTGCCAGCAGCCTACAGGGGTTACGCACCGGGGAGCTGTTTTTT. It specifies CASSLQGLRTGELFF.

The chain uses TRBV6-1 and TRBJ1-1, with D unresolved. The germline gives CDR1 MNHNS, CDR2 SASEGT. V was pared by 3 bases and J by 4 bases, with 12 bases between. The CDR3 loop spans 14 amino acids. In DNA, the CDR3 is TGTGCCAGCAGTGAGGTTGGGCCGGGCACTGAAGCTTTCTTT. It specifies CASSEVGPGTEAFF.

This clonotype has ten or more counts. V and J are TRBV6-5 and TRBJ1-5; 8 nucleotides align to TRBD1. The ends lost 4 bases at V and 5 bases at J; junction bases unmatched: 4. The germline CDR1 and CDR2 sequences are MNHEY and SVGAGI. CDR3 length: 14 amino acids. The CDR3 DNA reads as TGTGCCAGCAGTTTCAGGGGGCGTGATCAGCCCCAGCATTTT. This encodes CASSFRGRDQPQHF.

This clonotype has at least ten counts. The CDR3 is CASSFSVTGELFF. The CDR3 bases are TGTGCCAGCAGTTTCTCGGTCACCGGGGAGCTGTTTTTT. The chain joins TRBV12-3 or TRBV12-4 to TRBJ2-2, with D uncertain. Trimming took 3 bases from V and 4 from J, leaving 6 bases between them. The CDR3 spans 13 residues.

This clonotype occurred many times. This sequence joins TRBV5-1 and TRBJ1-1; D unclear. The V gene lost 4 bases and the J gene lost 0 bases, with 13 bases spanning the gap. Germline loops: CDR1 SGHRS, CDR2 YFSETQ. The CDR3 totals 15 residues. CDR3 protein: CASSLGRILNTEAFF. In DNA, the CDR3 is TGCGCCAGCAGCCTGGGTCGGATCTTGAACACTGAAGCTTTCTTT. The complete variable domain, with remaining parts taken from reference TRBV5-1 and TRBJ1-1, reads KAGVTQTPRYLIKTRGQQVTLSCSPISGHRSVSWYQQTPGQGLQFLFEYFSETQRNKGNFPGRFSGRQFSNSRSEMNVSTLELGDSALYLCASSLGRILNTEAFFGQGTRLTVV.

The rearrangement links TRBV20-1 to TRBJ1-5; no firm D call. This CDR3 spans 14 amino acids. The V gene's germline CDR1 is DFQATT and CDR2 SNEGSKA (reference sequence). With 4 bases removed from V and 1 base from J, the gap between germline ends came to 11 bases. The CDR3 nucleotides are TGCAGTGCTACGAAAGAGATGAGCAATCAGCCCCAGCATTTT. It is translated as CSATKEMSNQPQHF.

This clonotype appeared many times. CDR3 DNA sequence: TGTGCCAGCAGCCAAGAGCTAGAGACCCAGTACTTC. Encoded protein: CASSQELETQYF. The chain uses TRBV4-2 and TRBJ2-5, with unresolved D. CDR3 length: 12 residues. CDR1 is LGHNA, CDR2 YNFKEQ, per germline. The ends were cut back, 0 bases at V and 4 bases at J, with 3 bases in the middle.

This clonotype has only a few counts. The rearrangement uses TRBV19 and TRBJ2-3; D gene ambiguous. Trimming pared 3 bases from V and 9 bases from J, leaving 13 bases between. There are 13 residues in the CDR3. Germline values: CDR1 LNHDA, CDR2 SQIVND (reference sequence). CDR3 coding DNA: TGTGCCAGTAGTATCGGAAATCCGGACACGCAGTATTTT. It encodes CASSIGNPDTQYF.

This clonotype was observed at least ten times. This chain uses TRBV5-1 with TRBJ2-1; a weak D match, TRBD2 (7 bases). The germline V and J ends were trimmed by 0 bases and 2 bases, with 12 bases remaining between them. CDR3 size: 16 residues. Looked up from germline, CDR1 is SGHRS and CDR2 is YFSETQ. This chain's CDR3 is CASSLAEGGTYNEQFF. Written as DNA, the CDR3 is TGCGCCAGCAGCTTGGCCGAGGGGGGGACCTACAATGAGCAGTTCTTC.

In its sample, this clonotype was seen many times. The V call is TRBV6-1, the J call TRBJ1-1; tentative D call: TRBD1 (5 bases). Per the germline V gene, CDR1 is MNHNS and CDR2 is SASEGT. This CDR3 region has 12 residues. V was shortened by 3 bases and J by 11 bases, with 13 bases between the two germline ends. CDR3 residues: CASSDPGNLAFF. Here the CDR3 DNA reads TGTGCCAGCAGTGATCCAGGGAATTTGGCTTTCTTT.

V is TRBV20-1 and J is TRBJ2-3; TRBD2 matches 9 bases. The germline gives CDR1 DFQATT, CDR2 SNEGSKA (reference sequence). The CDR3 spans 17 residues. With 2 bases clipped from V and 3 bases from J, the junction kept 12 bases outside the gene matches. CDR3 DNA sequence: TGCAGTGCTAGATCTGGCGGGAGGGGGAAGGGAACAGATACGCAGTATTTT. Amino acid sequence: CSARSGGRGKGTDTQYF.

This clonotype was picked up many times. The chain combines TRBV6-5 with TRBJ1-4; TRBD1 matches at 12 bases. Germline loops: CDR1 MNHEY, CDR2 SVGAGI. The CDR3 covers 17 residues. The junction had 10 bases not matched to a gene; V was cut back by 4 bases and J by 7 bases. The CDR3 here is CASSSSRDRGRFEKLFF. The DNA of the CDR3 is TGTGCCAGCAGTTCGTCCCGGGACAGGGGGCGTTTTGAAAAACTGTTTTTT.

The CDR3 bases are TGTGCCAGCAGTTCCCAGACAGGAACCACTTACGAGCAGTACTTC. Translated: CASSSQTGTTYEQYF. V usage is TRBV12-3 or TRBV12-4 and J usage is TRBJ2-7, with a weak D call TRBD1 (6 bases). The CDR3 is 15 amino acids. The V end lost 4 bases, the J end lost 4 bases, and 17 bases lay between the germline ends.